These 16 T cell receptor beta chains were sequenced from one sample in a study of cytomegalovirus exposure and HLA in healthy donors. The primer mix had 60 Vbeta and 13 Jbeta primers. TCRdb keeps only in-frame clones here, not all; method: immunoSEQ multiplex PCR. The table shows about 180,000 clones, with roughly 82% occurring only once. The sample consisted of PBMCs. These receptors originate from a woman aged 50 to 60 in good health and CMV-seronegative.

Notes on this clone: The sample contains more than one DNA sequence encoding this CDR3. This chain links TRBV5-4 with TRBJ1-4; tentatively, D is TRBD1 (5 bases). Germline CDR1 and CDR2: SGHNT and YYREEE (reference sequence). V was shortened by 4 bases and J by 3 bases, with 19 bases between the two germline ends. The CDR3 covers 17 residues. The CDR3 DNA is TGTGCCAGCAGCCAGTGGGGGAGGGGTGCAGCTAATGAAAAACTGTTTTTT. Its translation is CASSQWGRGAANEKLFF. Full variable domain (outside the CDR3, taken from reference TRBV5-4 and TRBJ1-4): ETGVTQSPTHLIKTRGQQVTLRCSSQSGHNTVSWYQQALGQGPQFIFQYYREEENGRGNFPPRFSGLQFPNYSSELNVNALELDDSALYLCASSQWGRGAANEKLFFGSGTQLSVL.

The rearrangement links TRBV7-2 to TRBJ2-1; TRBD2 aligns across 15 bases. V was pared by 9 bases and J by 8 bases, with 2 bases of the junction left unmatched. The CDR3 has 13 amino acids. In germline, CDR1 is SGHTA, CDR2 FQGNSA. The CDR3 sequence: CASGLAGGDEQFF. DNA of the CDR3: TGTGCCAGTGGACTAGCGGGAGGGGATGAGCAGTTCTTC.

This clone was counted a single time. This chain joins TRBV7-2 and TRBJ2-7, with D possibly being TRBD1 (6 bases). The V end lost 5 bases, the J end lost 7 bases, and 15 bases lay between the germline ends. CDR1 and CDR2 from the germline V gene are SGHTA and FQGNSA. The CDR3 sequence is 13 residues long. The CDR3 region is CASSQGPREEQYF. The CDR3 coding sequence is TGTGCCAGCAGCCAGGGGCCCAGAGAGGAGCAGTACTTC.

CDR3 coding DNA: TGCAGCGCCGGGACTAGCGGGGCCACCTACGAGCAGTACTTC. Its translation: CSAGTSGATYEQYF. The chain combines TRBV29-1 with TRBJ2-7; 13 nucleotides line up with TRBD2. The CDR3 is 14 residues long. Germline trimming cut 7 bases from V and 2 bases from J; bases unmatched to any gene: 5. Germline CDR1 SQVTM, CDR2 ANQGSEA.

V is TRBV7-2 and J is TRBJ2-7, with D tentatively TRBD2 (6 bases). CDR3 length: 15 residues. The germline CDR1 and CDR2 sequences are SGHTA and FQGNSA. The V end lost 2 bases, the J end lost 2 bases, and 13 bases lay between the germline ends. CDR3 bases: TGTGCCAGCAGCTTATCCAGCGGGCACGCCTACGAGCAGTACTTC. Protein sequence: CASSLSSGHAYEQYF.

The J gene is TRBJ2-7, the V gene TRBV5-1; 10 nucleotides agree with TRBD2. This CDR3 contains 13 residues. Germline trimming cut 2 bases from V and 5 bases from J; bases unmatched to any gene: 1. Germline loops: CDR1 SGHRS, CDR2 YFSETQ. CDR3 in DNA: TGCGCCAGCAGCTTAGCGGGAGGGGACGAGCAGTACTTC. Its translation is CASSLAGGDEQYF.

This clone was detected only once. The CDR3 DNA is TGTGCCAGCAGCTTCGGCAGGGGGCAGACCGGGGAGCTGTTTTTT. It yields the protein CASSFGRGQTGELFF. This chain uses TRBV7-2 with TRBJ2-2; TRBD1 aligns across 8 bases. The V gene end was trimmed by 3 bases and the J gene end by 5 bases; junction bases not matched to a gene: 5. Germline V gene lookup returns CDR1 SGHTA and CDR2 FQGNSA. The CDR3 loop spans 15 amino acids.

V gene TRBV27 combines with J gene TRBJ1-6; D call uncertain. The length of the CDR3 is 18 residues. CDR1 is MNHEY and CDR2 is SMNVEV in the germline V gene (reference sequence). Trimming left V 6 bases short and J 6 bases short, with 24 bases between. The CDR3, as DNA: TGTGCCAGCAGAATAACAGTTGGCTCTTTACCCAGTAATTCACCCCTCCACTTT. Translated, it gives CASRITVGSLPSNSPLHF.

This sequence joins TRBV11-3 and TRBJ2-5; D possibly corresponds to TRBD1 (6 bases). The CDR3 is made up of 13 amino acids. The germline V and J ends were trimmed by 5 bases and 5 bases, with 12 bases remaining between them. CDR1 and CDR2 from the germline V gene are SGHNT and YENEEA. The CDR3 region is CASSIYRDETQYF. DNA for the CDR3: TGTGCCAGCAGCATCTACAGGGATGAGACCCAGTACTTC.

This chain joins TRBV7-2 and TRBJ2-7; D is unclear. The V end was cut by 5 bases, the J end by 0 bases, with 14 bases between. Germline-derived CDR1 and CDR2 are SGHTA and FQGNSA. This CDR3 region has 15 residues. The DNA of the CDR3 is TGTGCCAGCAGCCCCCGAGGTCCTTCCTCCTACGAGCAGTACTTC. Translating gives CASSPRGPSSYEQYF.

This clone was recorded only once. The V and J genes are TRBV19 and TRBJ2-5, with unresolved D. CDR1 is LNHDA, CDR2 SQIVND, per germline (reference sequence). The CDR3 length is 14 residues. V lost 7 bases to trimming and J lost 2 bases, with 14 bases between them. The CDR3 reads CASKPSGLQETQYF. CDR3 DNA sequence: TGTGCCAGTAAGCCGTCAGGCCTGCAAGAGACCCAGTACTTC.

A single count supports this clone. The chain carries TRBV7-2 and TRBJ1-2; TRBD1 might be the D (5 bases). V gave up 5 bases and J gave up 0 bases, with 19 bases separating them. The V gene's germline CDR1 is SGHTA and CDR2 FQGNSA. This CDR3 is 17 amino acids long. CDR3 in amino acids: CASSRAGSVRSNYGYTF. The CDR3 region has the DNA TGTGCCAGCAGCAGAGCAGGGTCCGTCCGGTCTAACTATGGCTACACCTTC.

In DNA form, the CDR3 reads TGTGCCAGCAGTTTCGGGGGGTTTCGATACGAGCAGTACTTC. Translation: CASSFGGFRYEQYF. The chain employs TRBV27 and TRBJ2-7, with 7 bases lining up with TRBD2. Germline CDR1 MNHEY, CDR2 SMNVEV (reference sequence). CDR3 length: 14 amino acids. The trim removed 3 bases at V and 4 bases at J, leaving 6 bases unmatched.

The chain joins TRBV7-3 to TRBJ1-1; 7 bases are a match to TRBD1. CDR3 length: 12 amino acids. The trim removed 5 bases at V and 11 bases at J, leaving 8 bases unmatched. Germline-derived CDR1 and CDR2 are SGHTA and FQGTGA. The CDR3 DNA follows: TGTGCCAGCAGCGCAAGGACAGGTCGGGCTTTCTTT. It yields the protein CASSARTGRAFF.

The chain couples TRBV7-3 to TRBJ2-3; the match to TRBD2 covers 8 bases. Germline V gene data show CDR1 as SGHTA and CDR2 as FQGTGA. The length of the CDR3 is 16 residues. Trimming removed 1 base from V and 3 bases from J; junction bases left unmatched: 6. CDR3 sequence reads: CASSLSSSSGTDTQYF. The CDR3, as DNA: TGTGCCAGCAGCTTAAGTTCGTCTAGCGGGACAGATACGCAGTATTTT.

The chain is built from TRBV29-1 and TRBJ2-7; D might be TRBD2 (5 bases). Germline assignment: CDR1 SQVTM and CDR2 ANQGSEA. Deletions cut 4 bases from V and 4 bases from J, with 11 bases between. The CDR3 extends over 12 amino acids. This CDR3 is CSVVSGSYEQYF. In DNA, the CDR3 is TGCAGCGTTGTCTCGGGATCGTACGAGCAGTACTTC.